The T cell receptor (beta chain) described here comes from a study of T cell responses to AZD1222 COVID-19 vaccine. A word on this clone: Its antigen is not known. Other DNA sequences in this specimen translate into the identical CDR3.

V was trimmed by 2 bases and J by 3 bases, leaving 5 bases between them. This CDR3 has 12 amino acids. Germline V lookup: CDR1 ENHRY, CDR2 SYGVKD. TCRdb's table, derived via immunoSEQ multiplex PCR, lists solely in-frame clones and lacks some. Among 160,000 or so clones listed, 85% to 90% were seen once. Study results and limitations: White British ancestry dominated among donors, who included more females, and clonal diversity was possibly underestimated. Repertoire collection took place solely once the T cell response had peaked.

The specimen was peripheral blood, collected 28 days after the second dose of the MenACWY control vaccine. The receptor was derived from an adult who received the MenACWY meningococcal vaccine as a control. The chain carries TRBV10-3 and TRBJ2-7; possibly TRBD2 for D (5 bases). CDR3 loop: CAISEGGYEQYF. In DNA, the CDR3 is TGTGCCATCAGTGAGGGAGGCTACGAGCAGTACTTC.